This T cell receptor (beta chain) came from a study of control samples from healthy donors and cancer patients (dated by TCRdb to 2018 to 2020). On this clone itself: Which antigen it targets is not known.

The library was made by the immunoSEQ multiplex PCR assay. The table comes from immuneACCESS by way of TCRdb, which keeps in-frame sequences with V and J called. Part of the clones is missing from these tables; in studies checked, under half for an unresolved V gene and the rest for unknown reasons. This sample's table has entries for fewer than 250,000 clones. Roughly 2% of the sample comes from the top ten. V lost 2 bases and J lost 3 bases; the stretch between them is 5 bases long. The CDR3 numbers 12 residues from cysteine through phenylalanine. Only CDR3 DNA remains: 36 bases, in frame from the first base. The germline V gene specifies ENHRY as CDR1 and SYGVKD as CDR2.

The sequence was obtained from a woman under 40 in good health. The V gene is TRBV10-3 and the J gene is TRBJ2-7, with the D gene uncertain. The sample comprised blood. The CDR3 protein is CAISEQSYEQYF. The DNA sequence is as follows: TGTGCCATCAGTGAGCAGAGCTACGAGCAGTACTTC.